The sequence of this T cell receptor (beta chain) was determined in a study of T cells after yellow fever vaccination. V was pared by 4 bases and J by 0 bases, with 17 bases between. The CDR3 loop spans 18 amino acids. The germline V gene has CDR1 SGHNT and CDR2 YYREEE (reference sequence). TCRdb re-called the 5' RACE reads with MiXCR, one entry per CDR3 protein. The sample lists about 350,000 distinct CDR3 sequences, roughly 4% occurring once. This clonotype was detected only a few times. Its target is unknown. Findings and limits, study-wide: Primary-vaccination clones mostly resurfaced post-booster (more than 95% CD4, approximately 87% CD8). The secondary response was weaker but peaked faster, day 5 versus 15.

The chain joins TRBV5-4 to TRBJ2-6; no reliable D call. Sequenced here: PBMCs, sampled 5 days after the yellow fever booster vaccination. The TCR originated in a man aged 18 to 29 who received the YFV17D yellow fever vaccine. The CDR3 region is CASSLGPGASSGANVLTF. CDR3 in DNA: TGTGCCAGCAGCCTTGGTCCGGGTGCGAGCTCTGGGGCCAACGTCCTGACTTTC.